This entry concerns a single T cell receptor (beta chain). In the source study's methods: By means of reference gene primer amplification, nucleated cell counts were estimated. Sequencing used immunoSEQ multiplex PCR; TCRdb keeps in-frame clones, though not all of them. For V, J and clone size, that table is used; D and trimming come from the DNA. In the table there are around 110,000 clones, 80% to 85% of which are singletons. The data belong to a study of blood T cell repertoires in COVID-19. Study overall: The study drew acute and convalescent COVID-19 samples from the United States, Italy and Spain. PBMCs, B-cell-depleted T cells, or T cells were the source of the cDNA or gDNA that made up the material.

Germline V lookup: CDR1 LNHDA, CDR2 SQIVND (reference sequence). The CDR3 contains 14 residues. The ends were cut back, 5 bases at V and 5 bases at J, with 15 bases in the middle. The rearrangement joins TRBV19 to TRBJ1-1; D uncertain. The sample comprised peripheral blood. The TCR comes from a human donor in a cohort sampled during active COVID-19. This chain's CDR3 is CASSDPARRTEAFF. CDR3 nucleotides: TGTGCCAGTAGTGACCCCGCGAGGAGGACTGAAGCTTTCTTT. Filled out from reference TRBV19 and TRBJ1-1, the complete variable domain reads DGGITQSPKYLFRKEGQNVTLSCEQNLNHDAMYWYRQDPGQGLRLIYYSQIVNDFQKGDIAEGYSVSREKKESFPLTVTSAQKNPTAFYLCASSDPARRTEAFFGQGTRLTVV.